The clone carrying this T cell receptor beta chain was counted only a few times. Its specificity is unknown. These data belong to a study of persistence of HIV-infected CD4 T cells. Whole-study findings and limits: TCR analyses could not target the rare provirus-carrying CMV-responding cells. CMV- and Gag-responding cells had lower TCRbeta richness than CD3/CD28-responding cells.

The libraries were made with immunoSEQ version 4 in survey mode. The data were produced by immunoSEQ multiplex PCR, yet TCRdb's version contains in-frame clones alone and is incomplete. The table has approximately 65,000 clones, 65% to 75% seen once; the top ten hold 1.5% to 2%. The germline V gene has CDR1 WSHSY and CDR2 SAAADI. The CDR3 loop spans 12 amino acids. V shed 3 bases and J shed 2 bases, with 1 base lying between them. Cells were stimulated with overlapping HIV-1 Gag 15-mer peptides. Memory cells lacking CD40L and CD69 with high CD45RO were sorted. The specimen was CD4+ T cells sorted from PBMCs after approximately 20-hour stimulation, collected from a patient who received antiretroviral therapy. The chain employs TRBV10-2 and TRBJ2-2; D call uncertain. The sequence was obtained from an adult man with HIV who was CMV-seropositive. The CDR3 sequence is CASSENTGELFF. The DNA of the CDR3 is TGCGCCAGCAGTGAAAACACCGGGGAGCTGTTTTTT.